In this sample, the clone carrying this T cell receptor beta chain turned up once. Antigen specificity is unknown. V was cut by 3 bases and J by 3 bases, with 14 bases left in between. CDR1 is LGHDT and CDR2 is YNNKEL in the germline V gene (reference sequence). This CDR3 comprises 15 residues. This table comes from immunoSEQ multiplex PCR, and its TCRdb copy is limited to in-frame clones, with some not included. The data contain about 150,000 clones, roughly 91% of them seen just once; the ten biggest clones take up about 1.3%. This sample is drawn from a study of T cell responses to AZD1222 COVID-19 vaccine. Overall study results and limits: White British ancestry dominated among donors, who included more females, and clonal diversity was possibly underestimated. Increases in Spike-specific TCR breadth and depth were seen after two AZD1222 doses. Repertoires were obtained only post-peak T cell response.

The specimen was peripheral blood, collected on day 0 of AZD1222 vaccination. The V and J genes are TRBV3-1 (or the pseudogene TRBV3-2) and TRBJ2-5; the D gene is possibly TRBD2 (5 bases). This clonotype was sampled from an adult in good health. In nucleotides, the CDR3 is TGTGCCAGCAGCCATAGTGGAGGCCTTAAAGAGACCCAGTACTTC. As protein: CASSHSGGLKETQYF.